Given below is one T cell receptor (beta chain) in context. Taking its sample share into account, this clone is medium-sized (0.01 to 0.1%). The target of this receptor is not known. The record has no base qualities; no much larger clone is one base away. The library was built by means of PCR. Sequencing was performed on an Illumina HiSeq 4000. High-throughput sequencing was used to profile the CDR3 region of the TCR beta-chain in every patient. The authors' analysis ran thus. The researchers built a classifier to tell apart papillary thyroid cancer patients with distant metastasis, based on CDR3 differences among clinicopathological groups. The Shannon index was used to measure repertoire diversity, and the Morisita-Horn index was used to measure how similar tumor and blood repertoires were. The raw public reads went through TCRdb reprocessing: fastp at Q25, MiXCR clone calling, in-frame beta chains kept. The V and J calls reflect TCRdb's pipeline rather than the authors' work. Across this sample there are about 26,000 clones, with more than 12% seen only once. The top ten clonotypes cover roughly 3.4% of the sample.

None of the patients had been given any treatment before thyroid surgery. Patient clinical samples collected from about 2011 to 2019 were retrospectively analysed using T-cell receptor beta sequencing. V is trimmed back by 4 bases and J by 6 bases, and the junction contains 6 bases that no gene match accounts for. CDR1 is given as SGHRS and CDR2 as YFSETQ, both from the germline V gene. Inclusive of the bounding cysteine and phenylalanine, the CDR3 is 14 residues long. Left in the record is the CDR3 DNA by itself, 42 bases read in frame from the first base. The entry originates in a study of metastatic and nonmetastatic thyroid tumors (dated by TCRdb to the early 2020s). At the level of the whole study: Repertoires were compared across peripheral blood and tumor or nodule tissue samples from malignant and benign thyroid patients. Paper-wide results and their limitations: In both blood and tumor samples, TCR beta diversity was reported to be significantly higher in malignant tumors than in benign nodules.

The sequence derives from a female donor with papillary thyroid cancer or a benign thyroid nodule (not recorded which). Some clones in this sample may be carry-over from other donors' samples. The V gene is TRBV5-1 and the J gene is TRBJ2-7; 11 nucleotides in the junction match TRBD2. Sequenced sample: blood. The CDR3 is CASSELAGVREQYF. The nucleotide sequence reads as follows: TGCGCCAGCAGCGAACTAGCGGGAGTTCGCGAGCAGTACTTC.